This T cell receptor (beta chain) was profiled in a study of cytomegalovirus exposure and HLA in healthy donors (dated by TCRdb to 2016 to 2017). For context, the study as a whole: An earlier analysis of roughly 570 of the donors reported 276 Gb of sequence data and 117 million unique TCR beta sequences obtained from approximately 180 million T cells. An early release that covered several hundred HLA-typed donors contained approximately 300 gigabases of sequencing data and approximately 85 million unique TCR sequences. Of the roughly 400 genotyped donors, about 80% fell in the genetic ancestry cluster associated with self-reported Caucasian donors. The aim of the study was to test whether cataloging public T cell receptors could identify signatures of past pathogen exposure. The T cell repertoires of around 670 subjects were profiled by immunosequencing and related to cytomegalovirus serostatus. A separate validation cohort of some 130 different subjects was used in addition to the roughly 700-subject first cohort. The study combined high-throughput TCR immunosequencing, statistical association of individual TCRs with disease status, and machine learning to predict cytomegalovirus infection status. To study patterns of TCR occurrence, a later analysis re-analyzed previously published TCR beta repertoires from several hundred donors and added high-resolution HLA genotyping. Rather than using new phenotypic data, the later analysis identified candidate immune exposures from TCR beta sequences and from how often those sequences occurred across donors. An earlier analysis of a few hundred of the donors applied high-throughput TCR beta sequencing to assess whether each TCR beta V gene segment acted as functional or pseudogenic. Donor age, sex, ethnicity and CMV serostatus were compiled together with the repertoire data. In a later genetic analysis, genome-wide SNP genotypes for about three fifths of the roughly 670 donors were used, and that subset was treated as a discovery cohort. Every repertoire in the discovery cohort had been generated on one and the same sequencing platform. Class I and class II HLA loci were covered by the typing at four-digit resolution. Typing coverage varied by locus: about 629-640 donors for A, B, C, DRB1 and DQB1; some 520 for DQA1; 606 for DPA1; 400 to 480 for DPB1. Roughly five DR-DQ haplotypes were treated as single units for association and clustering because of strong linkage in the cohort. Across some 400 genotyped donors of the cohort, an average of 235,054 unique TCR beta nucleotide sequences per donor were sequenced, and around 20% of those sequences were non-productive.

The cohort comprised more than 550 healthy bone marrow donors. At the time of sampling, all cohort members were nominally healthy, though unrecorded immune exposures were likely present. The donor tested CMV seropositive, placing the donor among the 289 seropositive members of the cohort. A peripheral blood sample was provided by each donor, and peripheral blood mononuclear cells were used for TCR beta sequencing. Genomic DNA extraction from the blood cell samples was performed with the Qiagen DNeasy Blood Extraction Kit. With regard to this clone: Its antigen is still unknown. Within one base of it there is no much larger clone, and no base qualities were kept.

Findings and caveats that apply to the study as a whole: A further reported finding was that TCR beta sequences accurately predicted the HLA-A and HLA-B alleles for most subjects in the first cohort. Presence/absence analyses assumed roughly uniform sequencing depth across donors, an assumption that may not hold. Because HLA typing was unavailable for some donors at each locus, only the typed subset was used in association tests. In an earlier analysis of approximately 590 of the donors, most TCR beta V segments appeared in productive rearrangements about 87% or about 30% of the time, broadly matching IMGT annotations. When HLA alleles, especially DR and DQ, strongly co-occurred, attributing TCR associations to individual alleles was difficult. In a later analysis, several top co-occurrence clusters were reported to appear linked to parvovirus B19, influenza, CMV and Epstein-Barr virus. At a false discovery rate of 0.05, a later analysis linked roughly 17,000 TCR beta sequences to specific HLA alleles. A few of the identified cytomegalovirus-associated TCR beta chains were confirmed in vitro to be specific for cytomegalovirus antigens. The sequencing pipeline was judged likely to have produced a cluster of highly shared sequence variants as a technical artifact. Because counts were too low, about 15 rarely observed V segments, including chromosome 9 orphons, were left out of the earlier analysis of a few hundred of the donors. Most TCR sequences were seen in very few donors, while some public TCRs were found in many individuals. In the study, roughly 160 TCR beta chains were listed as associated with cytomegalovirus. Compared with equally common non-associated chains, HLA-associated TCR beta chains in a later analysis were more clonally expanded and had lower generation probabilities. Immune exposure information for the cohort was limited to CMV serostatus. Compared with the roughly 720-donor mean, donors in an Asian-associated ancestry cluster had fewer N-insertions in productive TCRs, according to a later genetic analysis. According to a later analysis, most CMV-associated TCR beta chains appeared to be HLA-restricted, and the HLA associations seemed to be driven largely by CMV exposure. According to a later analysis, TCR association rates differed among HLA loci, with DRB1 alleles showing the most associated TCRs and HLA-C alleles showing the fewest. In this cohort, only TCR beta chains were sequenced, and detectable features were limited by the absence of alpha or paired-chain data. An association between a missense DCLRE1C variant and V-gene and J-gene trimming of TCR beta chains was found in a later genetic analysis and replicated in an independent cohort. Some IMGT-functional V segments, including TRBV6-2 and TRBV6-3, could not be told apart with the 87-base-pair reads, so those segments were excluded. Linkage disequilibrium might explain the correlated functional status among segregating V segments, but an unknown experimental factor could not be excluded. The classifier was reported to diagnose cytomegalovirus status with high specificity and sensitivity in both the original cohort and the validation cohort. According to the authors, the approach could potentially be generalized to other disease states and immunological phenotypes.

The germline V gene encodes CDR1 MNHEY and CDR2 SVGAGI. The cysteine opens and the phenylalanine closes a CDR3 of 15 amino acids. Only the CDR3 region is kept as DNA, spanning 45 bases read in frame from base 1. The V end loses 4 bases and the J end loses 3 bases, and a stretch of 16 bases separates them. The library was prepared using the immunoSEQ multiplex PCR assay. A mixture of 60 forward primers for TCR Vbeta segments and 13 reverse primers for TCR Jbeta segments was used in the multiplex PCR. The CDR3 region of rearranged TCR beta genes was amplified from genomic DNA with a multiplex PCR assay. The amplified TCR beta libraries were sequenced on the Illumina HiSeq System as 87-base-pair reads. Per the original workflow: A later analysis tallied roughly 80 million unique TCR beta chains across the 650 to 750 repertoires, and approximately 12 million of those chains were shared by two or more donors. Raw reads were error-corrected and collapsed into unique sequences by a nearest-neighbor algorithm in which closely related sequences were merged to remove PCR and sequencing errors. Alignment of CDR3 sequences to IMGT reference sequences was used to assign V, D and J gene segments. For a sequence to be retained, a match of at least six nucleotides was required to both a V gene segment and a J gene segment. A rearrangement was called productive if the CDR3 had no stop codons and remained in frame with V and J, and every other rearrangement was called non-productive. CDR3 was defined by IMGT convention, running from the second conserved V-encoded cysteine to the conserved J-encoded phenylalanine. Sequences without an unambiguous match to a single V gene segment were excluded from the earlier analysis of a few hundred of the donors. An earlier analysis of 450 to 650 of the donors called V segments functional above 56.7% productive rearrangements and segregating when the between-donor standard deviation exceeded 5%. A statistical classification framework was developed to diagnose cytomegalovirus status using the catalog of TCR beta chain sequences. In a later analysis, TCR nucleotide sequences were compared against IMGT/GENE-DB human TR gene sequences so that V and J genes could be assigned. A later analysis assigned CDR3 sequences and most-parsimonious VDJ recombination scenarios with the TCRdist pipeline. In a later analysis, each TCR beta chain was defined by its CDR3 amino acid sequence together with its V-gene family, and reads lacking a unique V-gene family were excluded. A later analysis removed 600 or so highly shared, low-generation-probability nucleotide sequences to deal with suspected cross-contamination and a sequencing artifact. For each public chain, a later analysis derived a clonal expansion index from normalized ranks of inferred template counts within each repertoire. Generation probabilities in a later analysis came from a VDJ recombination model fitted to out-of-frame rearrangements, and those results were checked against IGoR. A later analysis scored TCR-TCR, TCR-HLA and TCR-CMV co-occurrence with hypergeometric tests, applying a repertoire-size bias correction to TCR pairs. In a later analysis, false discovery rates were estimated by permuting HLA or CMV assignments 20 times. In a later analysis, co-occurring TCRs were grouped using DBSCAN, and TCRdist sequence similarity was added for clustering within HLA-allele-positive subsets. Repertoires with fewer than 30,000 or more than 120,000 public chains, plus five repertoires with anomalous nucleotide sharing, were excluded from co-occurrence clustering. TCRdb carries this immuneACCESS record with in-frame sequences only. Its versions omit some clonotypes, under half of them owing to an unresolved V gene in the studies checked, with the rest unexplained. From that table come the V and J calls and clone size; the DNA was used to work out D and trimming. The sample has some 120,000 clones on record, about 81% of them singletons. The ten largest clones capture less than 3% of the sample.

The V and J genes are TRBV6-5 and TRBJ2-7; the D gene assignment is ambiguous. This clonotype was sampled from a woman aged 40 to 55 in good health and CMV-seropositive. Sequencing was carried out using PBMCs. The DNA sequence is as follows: TGTGCCAGCAGTTCTCACGGGTTGTCAGTCTACGAGCAGTACTTC. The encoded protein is CASSSHGLSVYEQYF.